One TCR beta chain is described in this entry. Measured with immunoSEQ multiplex PCR; TCRdb has only the in-frame clones, and not every one. The sample has about 350,000 clones, roughly 87% seen once. The data stem from a study of blood T cell repertoires in COVID-19. Study-level information: The United States, Italy and Spain provided the acute and convalescent COVID-19 samples. From T cells, B-cell-depleted T cells, or PBMCs came the material, which was cDNA or gDNA.

The CDR3 consists of 13 residues. CDR1 is SGHDN and CDR2 is FVKESK in the germline V gene. Trimming removed 3 bases at V and 1 base at J, with 7 bases between. Cohort allocation depended upon clinical history that participants reported. For recovered donors of Cohort 3, there were two negative PCRs, clearance, or symptom resolution. The chain carries TRBV14 and TRBJ2-7; maybe TRBD1 (6 bases). The sequencing sample was made of PBMCs or T cells enriched from blood (not recorded which). This sequence originates from a woman in her thirties who had recovered from COVID-19. CDR3 amino acids: CASSHRGSYEQYF. The CDR3 DNA reads TGTGCCAGCAGCCACAGGGGATCCTACGAGCAGTACTTC.